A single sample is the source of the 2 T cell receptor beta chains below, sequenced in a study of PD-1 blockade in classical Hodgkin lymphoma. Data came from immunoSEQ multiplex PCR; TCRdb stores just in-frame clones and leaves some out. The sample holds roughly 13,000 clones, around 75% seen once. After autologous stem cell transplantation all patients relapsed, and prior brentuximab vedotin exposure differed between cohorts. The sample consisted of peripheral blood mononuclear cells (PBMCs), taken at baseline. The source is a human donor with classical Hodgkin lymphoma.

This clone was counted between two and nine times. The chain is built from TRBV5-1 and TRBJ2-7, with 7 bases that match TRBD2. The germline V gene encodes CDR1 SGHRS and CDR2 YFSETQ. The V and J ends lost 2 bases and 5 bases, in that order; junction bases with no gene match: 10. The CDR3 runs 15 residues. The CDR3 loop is CASSLTAGTNNEQYF. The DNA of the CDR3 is TGCGCCAGCAGCTTAACGGCCGGGACTAACAACGAGCAGTACTTC.

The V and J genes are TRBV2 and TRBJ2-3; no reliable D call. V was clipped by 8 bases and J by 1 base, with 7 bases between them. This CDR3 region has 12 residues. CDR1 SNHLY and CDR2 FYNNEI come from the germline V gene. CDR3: CASRPGTDTQYF. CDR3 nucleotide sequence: TGTGCCAGCCGCCCGGGCACAGATACGCAGTATTTT.